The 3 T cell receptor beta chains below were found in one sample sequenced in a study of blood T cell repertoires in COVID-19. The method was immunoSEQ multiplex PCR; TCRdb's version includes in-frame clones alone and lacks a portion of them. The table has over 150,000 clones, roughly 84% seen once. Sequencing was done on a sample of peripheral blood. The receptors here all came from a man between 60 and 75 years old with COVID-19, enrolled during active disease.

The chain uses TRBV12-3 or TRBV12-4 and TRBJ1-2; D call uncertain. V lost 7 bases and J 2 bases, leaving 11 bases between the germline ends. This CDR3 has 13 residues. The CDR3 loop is CASTYGQNYGYTF. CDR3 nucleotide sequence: TGTGCCAGCACCTATGGGCAGAACTATGGCTACACCTTC.

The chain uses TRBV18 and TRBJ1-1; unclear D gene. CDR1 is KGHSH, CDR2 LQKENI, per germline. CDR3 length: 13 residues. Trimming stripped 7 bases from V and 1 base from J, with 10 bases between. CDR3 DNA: TGTGCCAGCTTGTATAGCGAGAACACTGAAGCTTTCTTT. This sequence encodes CASLYSENTEAFF.

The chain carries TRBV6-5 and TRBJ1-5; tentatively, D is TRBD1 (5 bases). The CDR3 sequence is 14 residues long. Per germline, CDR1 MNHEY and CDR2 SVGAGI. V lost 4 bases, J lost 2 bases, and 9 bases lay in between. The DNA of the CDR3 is TGTGCCAGCAGTTTTACAGGAGGCAATCAGCCCCAGCATTTT. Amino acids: CASSFTGGNQPQHF.